This is a list of T cell receptor beta chains from one sample in a study of T cells in localized non-small cell lung cancer. Libraries were prepared by immunoSEQ multiplex PCR; TCRdb keeps only in-frame clonotypes and omits some of them. The table lists over 70,000 clones, 86% of them singletons. The sample here was peripheral blood, taken before any cancer treatment. Source of these receptors: a male donor older than 55 with stage III squamous cell lung carcinoma. Both conserved end residues are part of each CDR3. D genes are given only for firm matches. A row's size may be missing; if present it is once, few, many or a size class.

CDR3nt,CDR3aa,j_gene,d_gene,abundance,len,v_gene
TGCAGCGTTCGGACCCGGTGGGATGAGCAGTTCTTC,CSVRTRWDEQFF,TRBJ2-1,NA,NA,12,TRBV29-1
TGTGCCAGCAGCTTGGAGGTAGGGCGCGCCGGCAATCAGCCCCAGCATTTT,CASSLEVGRAGNQPQHF,TRBJ1-5,NA,NA,17,TRBV5-8
TGTGCCAGCAGCCGGGAGGTAGGAGGAGGTGGCTACACCTTC,CASSREVGGGGYTF,TRBJ1-2,NA,NA,14,TRBV5-4
TGTGCCAGCAGGCTGACAGGGATCGAGGGGGAAAAACTGTTTTTT,CASRLTGIEGEKLFF,TRBJ1-4,TRBD1,NA,15,TRBV6-4
TGTGCCAGCAGCCAAGGTGGGAGGGGCACCGGGGAGCTGTTTTTT,CASSQGGRGTGELFF,TRBJ2-2,TRBD2,NA,15,TRBV4-2
TGTGCCAGCAGTTATGGAGGCCGTGCCCCTGAAGCTTTCTTT,CASSYGGRAPEAFF,TRBJ1-1,NA,once,14,TRBV6-5
TGTGCCAGCAGTGAAGGGACAGGGAGGGGGCCCCAGCATTTT,CASSEGTGRGPQHF,TRBJ1-5,TRBD1,NA,14,TRBV2
TGTGCCACTACAGGGCTCTACGAGCAGTACTTC,CATTGLYEQYF,TRBJ2-7,NA,NA,11,TRBV19
TGTGCCAGTAGTTCGGACAGGGCCTTCCCAAATGAGCAGTTCTTC,CASSSDRAFPNEQFF,TRBJ2-1,TRBD1,NA,15,TRBV19
TGTGCCAGCAGCTTAGGGCCAGATACGCAGTATTTT,CASSLGPDTQYF,TRBJ2-3,NA,NA,12,TRBV7-2
TGTGCCAGCAGCCGGGACTCCTTCTACAATGAGCAGTTCTTC,CASSRDSFYNEQFF,TRBJ2-1,NA,few,14,TRBV5-4
TGTGCCAGTAGTCCATATGGAGGGGGCGCGTACACTGAAGCTTTCTTT,CASSPYGGGAYTEAFF,TRBJ1-1,TRBD1,NA,16,TRBV19
TGTGCCAGCAGTGAAGGGGGCTTATTTGAAGCTTTCTTT,CASSEGGLFEAFF,TRBJ1-1,NA,NA,13,TRBV6-1
TGCGCCAGCAGCAAGGGACAGGGGGGCTACAATGAGCAGTTCTTC,CASSKGQGGYNEQFF,TRBJ2-1,TRBD1,NA,15,TRBV5-1
TGTGCCAGCAGTGAGACAGGGTGGGACACTGAAGCTTTCTTT,CASSETGWDTEAFF,TRBJ1-1,TRBD1,NA,14,TRBV6-1
TGTGCCAGCAGCCCGGACAGGGGAACGATTGAGACCCAGTACTTC,CASSPDRGTIETQYF,TRBJ2-5,TRBD1,NA,15,TRBV7-9
TGTGCCAGCAGTTACGACTACACAGATACGCAGTATTTT,CASSYDYTDTQYF,TRBJ2-3,NA,NA,13,TRBV7-3
TGTGCCAGCAGTGAACAGAACGCAGGACAGCCCCAGCATTTT,CASSEQNAGQPQHF,TRBJ1-5,NA,few,14,TRBV6-1
TGTGCCAGCAGCTTTATAGCGGGGGTCGGGGACAATGAGCAGTTCTTC,CASSFIAGVGDNEQFF,TRBJ2-1,TRBD2,NA,16,TRBV5-4
TGTGCCAGCAGCCCAGGGCTAGCGGGGGGACTGGTGAGCAATGAGCAGTTCTTC,CASSPGLAGGLVSNEQFF,TRBJ2-1,TRBD2,NA,18,TRBV7-7
TGTGCCAGCAGCTTGGCGGCCTTTGGAAACACCATATATTTT,CASSLAAFGNTIYF,TRBJ1-3,NA,NA,14,TRBV7-8
TGTGCCAGCAGTGAAAGAGGCATCTATAATTCACCCCTCCACTTT,CASSERGIYNSPLHF,TRBJ1-6,NA,many,15,TRBV2
TGTGCCAGCAGGGTAGCCGGGATGAACACTGAAGCTTTCTTT,CASRVAGMNTEAFF,TRBJ1-1,NA,NA,14,TRBV28
TGCGCCAGCAGCTTGGGAGGGACTAGGGAAGAGACCCAGTACTTC,CASSLGGTREETQYF,TRBJ2-5,TRBD2,few,15,TRBV5-1
TGTGCCAGTAGTATCCAGGGAAACAACGGCTACACCTTC,CASSIQGNNGYTF,TRBJ1-2,NA,once,13,TRBV19